The entry below gives a single T cell receptor (beta chain) sequence along with its context. Trimming cost V 8 bases and J 6 bases, with 10 bases left between them. CDR3 length: 12 amino acids. The sample comes from a study of blood T cell repertoires in COVID-19. Per the authors' pipeline: Nucleated cell number was recorded as an estimate derived from reference gene primer amplification. The table came from immunoSEQ multiplex PCR; TCRdb's copy has only in-frame clones and leaves some out. That table is the source of V, J and clone size, and D and trimming were worked out from the DNA. The table includes roughly 42,000 clones, 70% to 90% detected once.

V usage is TRBV12-3 or TRBV12-4 and J usage is TRBJ2-2; weak D call: TRBD1 (5 bases). The specimen sequenced was peripheral blood. The TCR sequence derives from a human donor in a cohort sampled during active COVID-19. In DNA form, the CDR3 reads TGTGCCAGCTTGGCAGGGCCCGGGGAGCTGTTTTTT. It specifies CASLAGPGELFF.